These 18 T cell receptor beta chains came from one sample sequenced in a study of blood T cell repertoires in COVID-19. Repertoires were generated with immunoSEQ multiplex PCR, while TCRdb's copy carries only in-frame clones and drops some. The sample has some 73,000 clones, 82% seen once. Material for sequencing was peripheral blood. The receptors originated from an older woman with acute or convalescent COVID-19.

The chain links TRBV5-1 to TRBJ1-4, with 9 bases fitting TRBD1. Trimming cost V 4 bases and J 8 bases; bases outside gene matches: 6. The CDR3 is 14 amino acids. In germline, CDR1 is SGHRS, CDR2 YFSETQ. This CDR3 reads CASSRGQGLEKLFF. CDR3 DNA sequence: TGCGCCAGCAGCAGGGGACAGGGTCTCGAAAAACTGTTTTTT.

As regards this clone: The DNA is omitted, as the CDR3 cannot be located on it reliably, and the CDR3 follows TCRdb's listing. J is TRBJ1-2 and V is TRBV2; TRBD1, as called in the table, went unchecked against the DNA. Both ends counted, the CDR3 spans 15 residues. Germline V lookup: CDR1 SNHLY, CDR2 FYNNEI. The CDR3: CASSTSGQGVDGYTF.

The V call is TRBV5-4, the J call TRBJ2-7; the D gene is possibly TRBD1 (5 bases). Trimming stripped 4 bases from V and 5 bases from J, with 13 bases between. The CDR3 is 13 residues long. Germline CDR1 is SGHNT and CDR2 is YYREEE (reference sequence). The CDR3 sequence is CASSRQFNDEQYF. The CDR3 DNA follows: TGTGCCAGCAGCAGACAGTTTAACGACGAGCAGTACTTC. The full variable domain, rest sourced from reference TRBV5-4 and TRBJ2-7, is ETGVTQSPTHLIKTRGQQVTLRCSSQSGHNTVSWYQQALGQGPQFIFQYYREEENGRGNFPPRFSGLQFPNYSSELNVNALELDDSALYLCASSRQFNDEQYFGPGTRLTVT.

The chain carries TRBV7-9 and TRBJ1-1; D gene ambiguous. Germline V gene data show CDR1 as SEHNR and CDR2 as FQNEAQ (reference sequence). The CDR3 is made up of 12 amino acids. Deletions cut 7 bases from V and 4 bases from J, with 10 bases between. The CDR3: CASKNGITEAFF. The CDR3 DNA sequence: TGTGCCAGCAAAAACGGGATCACTGAAGCTTTCTTT. The variable domain in full, completed from reference TRBV7-9 and TRBJ1-1, reads DTGVSQNPRHKITKRGQNVTFRCDPISEHNRLYWYRQTLGQGPEFLTYFQNEAQLEKSRLLSDRFSAERPKGSFSTLEIQRTEQGDSAMYLCASKNGITEAFFGQGTRLTVV.

The rearrangement uses TRBV7-2 and TRBJ1-2; no clear D gene. CDR3 length: 13 amino acids. V was shortened by 5 bases and J by 3 bases, with 10 bases between the two germline ends. Germline lookup yields CDR1 SGHTA and CDR2 FQGNSA. CDR3 region: CASSPVRDYGYTF. The CDR3 DNA is TGTGCCAGCAGCCCCGTACGGGACTATGGCTACACCTTC.

Here the CDR3 reads CASSIRGGTEKLFF. The CDR3 bases are TGTGCCAGTAGTATAAGAGGAGGGACCGAAAAACTGTTTTTT. The chain employs TRBV19 and TRBJ1-4, with D tentatively TRBD1 (5 bases). The CDR3 consists of 14 residues. V was cut by 2 bases and J by 8 bases, with 12 bases left in between. Per the germline V gene, CDR1 is LNHDA and CDR2 is SQIVND (reference sequence).

The rearrangement uses TRBV28 and TRBJ1-3, with D perhaps TRBD1 (5 bases). The CDR3 length is 12 residues. The V and J ends lost 8 bases and 0 bases respectively, with 5 bases between them. Per germline, CDR1 MDHEN and CDR2 SYDVKM. The DNA of the CDR3 is TGTGCCAGCGACAGCTCTGGAAACACCATATATTTT. It encodes CASDSSGNTIYF.

This chain connects TRBV28 to TRBJ1-5; D is perhaps TRBD1 (5 bases). The V and J ends lost 5 bases and 6 bases respectively, with 8 bases between them. This CDR3 comprises 12 residues. Germline CDR1 is MDHEN and CDR2 is SYDVKM. The CDR3, as DNA: TGTGCCAGCAGTGTCCAGGGTCAGCCCCAGCATTTT. Translation gives CASSVQGQPQHF.

The chain carries TRBV30 and TRBJ1-4; possibly TRBD1 for D (5 bases). Trimming shortened V by 4 bases and J by 0 bases, and 15 bases separated the two germline ends. The CDR3 spans 16 residues. The germline gives CDR1 GTSNPN, CDR2 SVGIG (reference sequence). The CDR3 DNA is TGTGCCTGGATCAATAAGCGGGGACCAACTAATGAAAAACTGTTTTTT. Translating it yields CAWINKRGPTNEKLFF.

The count of this clone is one. The V gene is TRBV12-3 or TRBV12-4, the J gene TRBJ1-5; unclear D gene. CDR3 size: 13 residues. V was clipped by 1 base and J by 5 bases, with 6 bases between them. The CDR3: CASSLVSDQPQHF. As DNA, the CDR3 is TGTGCCAGCAGTTTAGTTTCCGATCAGCCCCAGCATTTT.

J is TRBJ1-4 and V is TRBV6-1; TRBD1 aligns across 7 bases. The V gene end was trimmed by 3 bases and the J gene end by 2 bases; junction bases not matched to a gene: 3. This CDR3 contains 15 residues. Germline assignment: CDR1 MNHNS and CDR2 SASEGT. The CDR3 sequence is CASSDRGGTNEKLFF. The DNA of the CDR3 is TGTGCCAGCAGTGATCGAGGGGGCACTAATGAAAAACTGTTTTTT.

The V call is TRBV29-1, the J call TRBJ2-5, with 9 bases aligning to TRBD1. V lost 6 bases and J lost 4; bases outside the gene matches: 6. The CDR3 consists of 13 residues. Germline V gives CDR1 SQVTM, CDR2 ANQGSEA. The CDR3: CSVRDRVGETQYF. The CDR3 nucleotides are TGCAGCGTGAGGGACAGGGTAGGAGAGACCCAGTACTTC.

The chain employs TRBV3-1 (or the pseudogene TRBV3-2) and TRBJ1-3; D is unclear. CDR1 LGHDT and CDR2 YNNKEL come from the germline V gene (reference sequence). Between the trimmed V and J ends, which lost 6 bases and 0 bases, there was a span of 9 bases. The CDR3 has 14 amino acids. CDR3 sequence: CASSPLSSGNTIYF. DNA of the CDR3: TGTGCCAGCAGTCCGCTAAGCTCTGGAAACACCATATATTTT.

The V call is TRBV29-1, the J call TRBJ1-2, with a possible D match to TRBD1 (5 bases). V was trimmed by 6 bases and J by 8 bases, leaving 22 bases between them. The CDR3 extends over 14 amino acids. Germline lookup yields CDR1 SQVTM and CDR2 ANQGSEA. CDR3 nucleotide sequence: TGCAGCGTCGGGCACGGAGGGGCAGGAGGCGGCTACACCTTC. Its translation is CSVGHGGAGGGYTF.

This clone has just one count. The V call is TRBV5-1, the J call TRBJ2-7; 8 positions agree with TRBD1. The CDR3 covers 16 residues. The germline V gene encodes CDR1 SGHRS and CDR2 YFSETQ. The V segment lost 1 base and the J segment 4 bases; nucleotides outside the gene matches: 10. The CDR3 DNA follows: TGCGCCAGCAGCTTGCGGTCAGGGGGCAGTTTTTACGAGCAGTACTTC. The encoded protein is CASSLRSGGSFYEQYF.

The V call is TRBV30, the J call TRBJ2-1; 8 bases are shared with TRBD2. This CDR3 is 14 amino acids long. Germline CDR1 GTSNPN, CDR2 SVGIG (reference sequence). The V segment lost 2 bases and the J segment 11 bases; nucleotides outside the gene matches: 11. CDR3 amino acids: CAWSRVAGQFQQFF. In DNA form, the CDR3 reads TGTGCCTGGAGTCGGGTAGCGGGGCAGTTTCAGCAGTTCTTC. The full variable domain, with the rest looked up from reference TRBV30 and TRBJ2-1, is SQTIHQWPATLVQPVGSPLSLECTVEGTSNPNLYWYRQAAGRGLQLLFYSVGIGQISSEVPQNLSASRPQDRQFILSSKKLLLSDSGFYLCAWSRVAGQFQQFFGPGTRLTVL.

The chain joins TRBV5-4 to TRBJ1-2; the D gene is possibly TRBD1 (6 bases). This CDR3 spans 16 amino acids. Germline lookup yields CDR1 SGHNT and CDR2 YYREEE (reference sequence). V lost 3 bases and J 3 bases, leaving 18 bases between the germline ends. CDR3 in amino acids: CASSSPSGEQHYGYTF. CDR3 DNA: TGTGCCAGCAGCTCCCCATCAGGGGAACAACACTATGGCTACACCTTC. The full variable domain, completed using reference TRBV5-4 and TRBJ1-2, is ETGVTQSPTHLIKTRGQQVTLRCSSQSGHNTVSWYQQALGQGPQFIFQYYREEENGRGNFPPRFSGLQFPNYSSELNVNALELDDSALYLCASSSPSGEQHYGYTFGSGTRLTVV.

The CDR3 here is CASSFGRDWGYTF. The CDR3 DNA reads TGTGCCAGCAGCTTCGGCAGGGACTGGGGCTACACCTTC. This chain links TRBV5-6 with TRBJ1-2, with D possibly TRBD1 on 5 matching bases. The CDR3 runs 13 residues. Per germline, CDR1 SGHDT and CDR2 YYEEEE. V lost 2 bases, J lost 8 bases, and 13 bases lay in between.